These 28 T cell receptor beta chains share one sample of origin, sequenced in a study of blood T cell repertoires in COVID-19. Repertoires were generated with immunoSEQ multiplex PCR, while TCRdb's copy carries only in-frame clones and drops some. The sample consists of roughly 300,000 clones, less than 90% of them appearing once. Material for sequencing was peripheral blood. The receptor set was obtained from a human donor in a cohort sampled during active COVID-19.

This clone occurred once. The chain combines TRBV6-6 with TRBJ2-2, with a possible D match to TRBD1 (5 bases). V dropped 7 bases and J dropped 6 bases, with 21 bases sitting between them. Germline V lookup: CDR1 MNHNY, CDR2 SVGAGI (reference sequence). The CDR3 extends over 16 amino acids. The CDR3 loop is CASTDHLTERAGELFF. The CDR3 DNA reads as TGTGCCAGCACCGATCATTTGACAGAAAGGGCCGGGGAGCTGTTTTTT.

The genes are TRBV5-6 and TRBJ2-1; perhaps TRBD1 as D (5 bases). This CDR3 comprises 12 residues. V lost 2 bases and J lost 14, with 14 bases in between. The V gene's germline CDR1 is SGHDT and CDR2 YYEEEE. The CDR3 region is CASSLGRVPEFF. Written as DNA, the CDR3 is TGTGCCAGCAGCTTAGGCAGGGTACCGGAGTTCTTC.

This chain uses TRBV18 with TRBJ2-7, with a tentative D call TRBD2 (5 bases). The V and J ends lost 3 bases and 6 bases respectively, with 15 bases between them. The CDR3 spans 14 residues. The germline V gene encodes CDR1 KGHSH and CDR2 LQKENI. The CDR3 is CASSPTVEASEQYF. The CDR3 DNA reads as TGTGCCAGCTCACCCACCGTGGAGGCAAGCGAGCAGTACTTC.

This chain connects TRBV9 to TRBJ1-1; tentative D call: TRBD1 (5 bases). Trimming pared 4 bases from V and 4 bases from J, leaving 14 bases between. The CDR3 loop spans 14 amino acids. Germline loops: CDR1 SGDLS, CDR2 YYNGEE. CDR3: CASSPRTQATEAFF. The DNA of the CDR3 is TGTGCCAGCAGCCCCCGGACACAAGCCACTGAAGCTTTCTTT.

The chain recombines TRBV18 with TRBJ1-5; a weak D match, TRBD1 (5 bases). V lost 2 bases and J lost 8, with 13 bases in between. Germline lookup yields CDR1 KGHSH and CDR2 LQKENI. The CDR3 sequence is 14 residues long. The CDR3 here is CASSPRKGNKPQHF. As DNA, the CDR3 is TGTGCCAGCTCACCAAGAAAGGGGAATAAGCCCCAGCATTTT.

The V and J genes are TRBV5-1 and TRBJ2-3, with 8 bases matching TRBD2. Germline values: CDR1 SGHRS, CDR2 YFSETQ. J lost 2 bases, V lost 0 bases, and 2 bases had no gene match. The CDR3 is made up of 15 amino acids. In DNA form, the CDR3 reads TGCGCCAGCAGCTTGGCACTAGCGGTCACAGATACGCAGTATTTT. It translates to CASSLALAVTDTQYF.

This clone was seen only a few times. This chain connects TRBV27 to TRBJ1-2; D remains unclear. CDR3 size: 13 residues. V was shortened by 0 bases and J by 4 bases, with 6 bases between the two germline ends. Germline V gene data show CDR1 as MNHEY and CDR2 as SMNVEV (reference sequence). CDR3 sequence: CASSLSRAYGYTF. In DNA, the CDR3 is TGTGCCAGCAGTTTATCGAGAGCCTATGGCTACACCTTC.

This clone has a handful of counts. The chain joins TRBV2 to TRBJ2-7; possibly TRBD2 for D (6 bases). The germline V gene encodes CDR1 SNHLY and CDR2 FYNNEI. The CDR3 is made up of 14 amino acids. V was shortened by 3 bases and J by 2 bases, with 11 bases between the two germline ends. The CDR3 nucleotides read TGTGCCAGCAGTGATCTAGGCGGGGCCTACGAGCAGTACTTC. Protein sequence: CASSDLGGAYEQYF.

The chain is built from TRBV6-2 or TRBV6-3 and TRBJ2-7; the match to TRBD1 covers 7 bases. The CDR3 is made up of 13 amino acids. Germline values: CDR1 MNHEY, CDR2 SVGEGT. V dropped 4 bases and J dropped 2; count of bases not matched to a gene: 2. CDR3 bases: TGTGCCAGCAGTTCGGGACAGACCTACGAGCAGTACTTC. Amino acid sequence: CASSSGQTYEQYF.

The J gene is TRBJ2-4, the V gene TRBV30; TRBD2 matches 7 bases. The trim removed 4 bases at V and 9 bases at J, leaving 9 bases unmatched. The germline CDR1 and CDR2 sequences are GTSNPN and SVGIG (reference sequence). This CDR3 has 13 amino acids. The CDR3 bases are TGTGCCTGGAATCGGTCCCCGGGAGGCATTCAGTACTTC. Its translation: CAWNRSPGGIQYF.

V usage is TRBV19 and J usage is TRBJ2-1, with D perhaps matching TRBD2 (6 bases). Trimming left V 3 bases short and J 5 bases short, with 14 bases between. The CDR3 has 15 residues. The germline V gene encodes CDR1 LNHDA and CDR2 SQIVND (reference sequence). CDR3: CASSIPGEGNNEQFF. CDR3 nucleotide sequence: TGTGCCAGTAGTATTCCGGGAGAGGGGAACAATGAGCAGTTCTTC.

About this clone: Other DNA sequences in this specimen translate into the identical CDR3. The V call is TRBV19, the J call TRBJ2-5; possibly TRBD1 for D (6 bases). Between the trimmed V and J ends, which lost 4 bases and 2 bases, there was a span of 8 bases. Germline CDR1 LNHDA, CDR2 SQIVND (reference sequence). CDR3 length equals 13 residues. The CDR3 reads CASSSTGQETQYF. Written as DNA, the CDR3 is TGTGCCAGTAGTAGTACAGGGCAAGAGACCCAGTACTTC.

The V gene is TRBV18, the J gene TRBJ1-5; the D gene is possibly TRBD1 (5 bases). The CDR3 extends over 13 amino acids. Per germline, CDR1 KGHSH and CDR2 LQKENI. Trimming left V 3 bases short and J 7 bases short, with 10 bases between. The CDR3 sequence is CASSPPGGQPQHF. The CDR3 DNA follows: TGTGCCAGCTCACCGCCGGGGGGGCAGCCCCAGCATTTT.

The rearrangement uses TRBV5-1 and TRBJ1-3; D call uncertain. V gave up 2 bases and J gave up 6 bases, with 12 bases separating them. Germline V gives CDR1 SGHRS, CDR2 YFSETQ. This CDR3 comprises 14 residues. This CDR3 reads CASSLTVNENTIYF. DNA for the CDR3: TGCGCCAGCAGCTTAACGGTTAATGAAAACACCATATATTTT.

The CDR3 coding sequence is TGTGCCAGCAGCTTAGGGGGACTAGCGGGAGCTTTCCGGGAGACCCAGTACTTC. Protein sequence: CASSLGGLAGAFRETQYF. This chain uses TRBV7-2 with TRBJ2-5, with 14 bases lining up with TRBD2. The CDR3 length is 18 residues. CDR1 is SGHTA and CDR2 is FQGNSA in the germline V gene. V was pared by 1 base and J by 5 bases, with 9 bases of the junction left unmatched.

V and J are TRBV24-1 and TRBJ2-5, with TRBD2 matching 7 bases. The CDR3 runs to 14 residues. Trimming removed 6 bases from V and 3 bases from J; junction bases left unmatched: 6. CDR1 KGHDR and CDR2 SFDVKD come from the germline V gene. The CDR3 region has the DNA TGTGCCACCAGTCCTAGCGGTGGCGAAGAGACCCAGTACTTC. This codes for CATSPSGGEETQYF.

The chain has TRBV7-2 and TRBJ2-4; no clear D. The CDR3 covers 14 residues. The germline gives CDR1 SGHTA, CDR2 FQGNSA. V lost 1 base to trimming and J lost 6 bases, with 10 bases between them. The CDR3 DNA sequence: TGTGCCAGCAGCTTAGTTCCAGATCTAAACATTCAGTACTTC. The encoded protein is CASSLVPDLNIQYF.

The chain recombines TRBV7-2 with TRBJ1-4, with 7 nucleotides matching TRBD1. The V and J ends lost 5 bases and 7 bases, in that order; junction bases with no gene match: 7. The CDR3 runs 14 residues. Germline CDR1 and CDR2: SGHTA and FQGNSA. CDR3 coding DNA: TGTGCCAGCAGCCTACAGGGGAGAAGTGAAAAACTGTTTTTT. Residues: CASSLQGRSEKLFF.

The rearrangement joins TRBV6-5 to TRBJ2-7; 7 bases map to TRBD2. Looked up from germline, CDR1 is MNHEY and CDR2 is SVGAGI. The CDR3 totals 13 residues. J lost 1 base, V lost 7 bases, and 4 bases had no gene match. The CDR3 DNA follows: TGTGCCAGCAAGCAGCGGGGATCCTACGAGCAGTACTTC. This sequence encodes CASKQRGSYEQYF.

V and J are TRBV6-1 and TRBJ2-1, with D unresolved. V lost 2 bases, J lost 4 bases, and 12 bases lay in between. This CDR3 contains 15 residues. From germline, CDR1 is MNHNS and CDR2 SASEGT. Here the CDR3 reads CASSELTVRYNEQFF. The CDR3 nucleotides are TGTGCCAGCAGTGAATTAACAGTGCGATACAATGAGCAGTTCTTC.

V is TRBV5-6 and J is TRBJ2-6; no clear D. This CDR3 spans 16 amino acids. Trimming left V 1 base short and J 0 bases short, with 8 bases between. The germline CDR1 and CDR2 sequences are SGHDT and YYEEEE. The CDR3 region has the DNA TGTGCCAGCAGCTTGAGTTCTAGCTCTGGGGCCAACGTCCTGACTTTC. This encodes CASSLSSSSGANVLTF.

The V gene is TRBV9, the J gene TRBJ2-1; D is unresolved. The CDR3 length is 15 residues. CDR1 SGDLS and CDR2 YYNGEE come from the germline V gene. The V gene lost 6 bases and the J gene lost 0 bases, with 13 bases spanning the gap. CDR3 residues: CASIVRRNSYNEQFF. Here the CDR3 DNA reads TGTGCCAGCATAGTACGGCGGAACTCCTACAATGAGCAGTTCTTC.

A few counts support this clone. The chain combines TRBV6-5 with TRBJ1-2, with 7 bases identical to TRBD1. Trimming removed 7 bases from V and 5 bases from J; junction bases left unmatched: 10. The CDR3 loop spans 14 amino acids. Germline V gene sequence: CDR1 MNHEY, CDR2 SVGAGI. The chain's CDR3 is CASTPGGQLYGYTF. CDR3 nucleotide sequence: TGTGCCAGCACCCCTGGGGGACAGCTATATGGCTACACCTTC.

The CDR3 DNA reads TGTGCCAGCTCACCCTCGCGGTATAGCACAGATACGCAGTATTTT. Translation: CASSPSRYSTDTQYF. This chain uses TRBV18 with TRBJ2-3; D is ambiguous. The germline V gene has CDR1 KGHSH and CDR2 LQKENI. V lost 3 bases and J 0 bases, leaving 10 bases between the germline ends. The CDR3 is 15 amino acids.

The gene calls are TRBV7-9 and TRBJ2-1; 7 bases line up with TRBD2. This CDR3 contains 16 residues. J was trimmed by 0 bases and V by 4 bases; bases with no gene match: 6. The V gene's germline CDR1 is SEHNR and CDR2 FQNEAQ (reference sequence). The CDR3 nucleotides read TGTGCCAGCAGCTCATGGGAGGGTAGCTCCTACAATGAGCAGTTCTTC. This codes for CASSSWEGSSYNEQFF.

The CDR3 loop reads CSASDLSYEQYF. The DNA of the CDR3 is TGCAGTGCTAGTGACTTATCCTACGAGCAGTACTTC. The rearrangement links TRBV20-1 to TRBJ2-7, with D hard to call. V was trimmed by 3 bases and J by 1 base, leaving 7 bases between them. The CDR3 sequence is 12 residues long. Germline V gives CDR1 DFQATT, CDR2 SNEGSKA (reference sequence).

This clone was counted once. This same CDR3 is encoded by further DNA sequences in the sample. This chain uses TRBV18 with TRBJ1-4; TRBD1 agrees at 8 bases. This CDR3 has 15 amino acids. Germline loops: CDR1 KGHSH, CDR2 LQKENI. Trimming took 3 bases from V and 4 from J; bases not matched to a gene: 4. CDR3 sequence: CASSPGTGGNEKLFF. CDR3 sequence (DNA): TGTGCCAGCTCACCGGGGACAGGCGGTAATGAAAAACTGTTTTTT.

J is TRBJ1-5 and V is TRBV19; no reliable D call. Germline V CDR1 and CDR2: LNHDA, SQIVND (reference sequence). V was clipped by 7 bases and J by 4 bases, with 17 bases between them. The CDR3 sequence is 15 residues long. The CDR3 here is CASTNEGGFNQPQHF. The DNA of the CDR3 is TGTGCCAGTACCAATGAGGGCGGCTTTAATCAGCCCCAGCATTTT.